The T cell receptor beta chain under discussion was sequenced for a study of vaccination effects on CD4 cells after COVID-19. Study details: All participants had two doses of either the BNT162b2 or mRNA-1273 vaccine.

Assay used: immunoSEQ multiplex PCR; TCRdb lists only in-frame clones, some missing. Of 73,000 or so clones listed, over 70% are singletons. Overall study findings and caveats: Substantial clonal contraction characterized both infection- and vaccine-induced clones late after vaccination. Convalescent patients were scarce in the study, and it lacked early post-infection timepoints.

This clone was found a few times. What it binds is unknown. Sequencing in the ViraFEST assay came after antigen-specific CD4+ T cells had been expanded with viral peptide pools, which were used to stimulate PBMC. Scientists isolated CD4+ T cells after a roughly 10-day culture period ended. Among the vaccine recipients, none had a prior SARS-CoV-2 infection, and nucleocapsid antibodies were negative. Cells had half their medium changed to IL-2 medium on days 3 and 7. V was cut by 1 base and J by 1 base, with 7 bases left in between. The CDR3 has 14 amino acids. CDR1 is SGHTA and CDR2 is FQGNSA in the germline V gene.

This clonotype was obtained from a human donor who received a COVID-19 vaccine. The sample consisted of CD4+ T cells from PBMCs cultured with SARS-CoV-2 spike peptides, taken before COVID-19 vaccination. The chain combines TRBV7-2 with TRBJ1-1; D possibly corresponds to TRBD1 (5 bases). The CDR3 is CASSLGRANTEAFF. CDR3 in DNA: TGTGCCAGCAGCTTAGGCAGGGCGAACACTGAAGCTTTCTTT.